The sequence of this TCR beta chain was determined in a study of blood T cell repertoires in COVID-19. Study information: There were acute and convalescent COVID-19 samples, and they came from the United States, Italy and Spain. From T cells, B-cell-depleted T cells, or PBMCs came the material, which was cDNA or gDNA.

The table came from immunoSEQ multiplex PCR; TCRdb's copy has only in-frame clones and leaves some out. The data show some 200,000 clones, around 81% seen once. V shed 5 bases and J 6 bases; nucleotides not matched to a gene: 9. Germline V gene data show CDR1 as MNHEY and CDR2 as SVGAGI. The CDR3 runs 15 residues. This TCR came from a woman between 45 and 65 years old with acute COVID-19. The material sequenced was PBMCs or T cells enriched from blood (not recorded which). V usage is TRBV6-5 and J usage is TRBJ2-7; 11 bases agree with TRBD2. Here the CDR3 reads CASSPPSGRWGEQYF. DNA for the CDR3: TGTGCCAGCAGTCCCCCTAGCGGGAGGTGGGGCGAGCAGTACTTC.